This T cell receptor beta chain was sequenced for a study of T-cell memory formation after mild COVID-19. Study as a whole: The TCR clusters were mostly specific to one donor. Study results and caveats: CD8+ contracting clones occupied EMRA, while CD4+ ones occupied mainly CM and EM.

With regard to this clonotype: Its antigen is currently unknown.

5'RACE with constant-segment primers built TCRalpha and TCRbeta cDNA libraries with UMIs. Each CDR3 protein gets one entry after TCRdb re-called the 5' RACE reads with MiXCR. The sample lists 530,000 or so distinct CDR3 sequences, 17% occurring once. The CDR3 has 17 amino acids. V was pared by 6 bases and J by 3 bases, with 11 bases of the junction left unmatched. The rearrangement links TRBV12-3 or TRBV12-4 to TRBJ2-2; 9 bases are shared with TRBD1. The sequencing input was PBMCs or a T cell subset sorted from them (not recorded which). The origin of this receptor is an adult woman who had mild COVID-19 (a few samples of this study predate the infection). Cell type and time point are not known. The CDR3 here is CASSLWGDRDYTGELFF. In DNA, the CDR3 is TGTGCCAGCAGCCTATGGGGGGACAGGGATTACACCGGGGAGCTGTTTTTT.